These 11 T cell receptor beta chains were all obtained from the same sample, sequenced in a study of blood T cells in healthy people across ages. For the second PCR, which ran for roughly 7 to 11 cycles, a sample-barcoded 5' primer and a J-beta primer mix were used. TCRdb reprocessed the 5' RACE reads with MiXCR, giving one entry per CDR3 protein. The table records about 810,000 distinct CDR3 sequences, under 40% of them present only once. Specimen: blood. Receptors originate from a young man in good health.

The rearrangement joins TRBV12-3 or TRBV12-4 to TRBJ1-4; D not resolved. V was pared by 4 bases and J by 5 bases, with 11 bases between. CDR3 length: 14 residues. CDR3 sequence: CASSCSGINEKLFF. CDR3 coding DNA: TGTGCCAGCAGTTGCAGCGGAATAAATGAAAAACTGTTTTTT.

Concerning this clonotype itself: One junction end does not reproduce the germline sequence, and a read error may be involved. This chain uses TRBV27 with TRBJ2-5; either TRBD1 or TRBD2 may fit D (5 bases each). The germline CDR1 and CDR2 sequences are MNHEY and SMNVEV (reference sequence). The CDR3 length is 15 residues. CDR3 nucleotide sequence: TGTGCCAGCAGTTCCCCTCTCCGGGGCCAAAAGACCCAGTACTTC. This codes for CASSSPLRGQKTQYF.

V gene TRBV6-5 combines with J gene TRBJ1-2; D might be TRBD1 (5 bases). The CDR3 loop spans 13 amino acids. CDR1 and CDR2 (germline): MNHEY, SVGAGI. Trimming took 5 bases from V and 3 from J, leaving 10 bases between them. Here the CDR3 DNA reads TGTGCCAGCAGTGAGACAGAAGACTATGGCTACACCTTC. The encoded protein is CASSETEDYGYTF.

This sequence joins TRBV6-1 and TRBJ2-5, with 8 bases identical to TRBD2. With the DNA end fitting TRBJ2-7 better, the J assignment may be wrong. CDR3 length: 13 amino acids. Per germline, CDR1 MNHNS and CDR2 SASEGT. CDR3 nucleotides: TGTGCCAGCGGGCTAGCGGGCCACTACGAGCAGTACTTC. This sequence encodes CASGLAGHYEQYF.

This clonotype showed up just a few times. The CDR3 nucleotides are TGTGCCAGCAGCCACTGGGACAGGGGGATTTATGGCTACACCTTC. Amino acids: CASSHWDRGIYGYTF. V and J are TRBV7-9 and TRBJ1-2; 11 bases match TRBD1. CDR1 SEHNR and CDR2 FQNEAQ come from the germline V gene (reference sequence). V shed 5 bases and J 5 bases; nucleotides not matched to a gene: 7. CDR3 length: 15 amino acids.

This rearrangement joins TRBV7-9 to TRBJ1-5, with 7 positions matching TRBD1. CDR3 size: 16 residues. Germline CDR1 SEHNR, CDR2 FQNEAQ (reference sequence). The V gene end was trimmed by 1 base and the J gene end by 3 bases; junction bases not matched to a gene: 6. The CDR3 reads CASSLDTGAINQPQHF. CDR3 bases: TGTGCCAGCAGCTTAGATACAGGGGCGATCAATCAGCCCCAGCATTTT.

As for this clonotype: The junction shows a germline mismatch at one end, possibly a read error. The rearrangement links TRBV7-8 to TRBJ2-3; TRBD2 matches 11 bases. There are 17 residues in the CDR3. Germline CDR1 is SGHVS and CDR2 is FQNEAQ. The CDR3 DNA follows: TGTGTCAGCAGCTTCCGATCCCTAGCGGGGGGTGCAGATACGCAGTATTTT. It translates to CVSSFRSLAGGADTQYF. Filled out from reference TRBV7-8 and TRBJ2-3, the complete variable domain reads GAGVSQSPRYKVAKRGQDVALRCDPISGHVSLFWYQQALGQGPEFLTYFQNEAQLDKSGLPSDRFFAERPEGSVSTLKIQRTQQEDSAVYLCVSSFRSLAGGADTQYFGPGTRLTVL.

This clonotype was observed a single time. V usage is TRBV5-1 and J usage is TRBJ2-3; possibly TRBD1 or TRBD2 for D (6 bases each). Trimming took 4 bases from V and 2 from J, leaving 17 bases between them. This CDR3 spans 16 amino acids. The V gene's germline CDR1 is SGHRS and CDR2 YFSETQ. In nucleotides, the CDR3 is TGCGCCAGCAGCCTACGGGGGCGACGTTCCACAGATACGCAGTATTTT. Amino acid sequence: CASSLRGRRSTDTQYF. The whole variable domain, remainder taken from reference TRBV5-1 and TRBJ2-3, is KAGVTQTPRYLIKTRGQQVTLSCSPISGHRSVSWYQQTPGQGLQFLFEYFSETQRNKGNFPGRFSGRQFSNSRSEMNVSTLELGDSALYLCASSLRGRRSTDTQYFGPGTRLTVL.

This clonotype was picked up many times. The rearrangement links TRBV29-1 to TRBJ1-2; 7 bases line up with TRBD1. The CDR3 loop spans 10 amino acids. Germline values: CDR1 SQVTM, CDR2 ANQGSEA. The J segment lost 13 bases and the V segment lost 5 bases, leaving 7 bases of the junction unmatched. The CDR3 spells CSVTGQIGTF. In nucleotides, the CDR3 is TGCAGCGTTACGGGACAGATTGGCACCTTC. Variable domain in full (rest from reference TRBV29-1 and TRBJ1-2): SAVISQKPSRDICQRGTSLTIQCQVDSQVTMMFWYRQQPGQSLTLIATANQGSEATYESGFVIDKFPISRPNLTFSTLTVSNMSPEDSSIYLCSVTGQIGTFGSGTRLTVV.

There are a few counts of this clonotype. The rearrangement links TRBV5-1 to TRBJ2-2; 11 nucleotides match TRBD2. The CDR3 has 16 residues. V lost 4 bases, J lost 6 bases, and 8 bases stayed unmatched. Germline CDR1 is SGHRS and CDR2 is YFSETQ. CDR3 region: CASSPSTSGAAGELFF. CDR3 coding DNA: TGCGCCAGCAGCCCATCGACTAGCGGGGCCGCCGGGGAGCTGTTTTTT. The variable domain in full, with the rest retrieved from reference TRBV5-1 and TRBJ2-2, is KAGVTQTPRYLIKTRGQQVTLSCSPISGHRSVSWYQQTPGQGLQFLFEYFSETQRNKGNFPGRFSGRQFSNSRSEMNVSTLELGDSALYLCASSPSTSGAAGELFFGEGSRLTVL.

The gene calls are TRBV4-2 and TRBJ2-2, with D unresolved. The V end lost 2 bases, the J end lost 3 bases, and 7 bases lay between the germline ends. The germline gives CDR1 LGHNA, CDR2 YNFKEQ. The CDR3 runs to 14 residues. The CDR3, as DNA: TGTGCCAGCAGCCAATATCGGGACACCGGGGAGCTGTTTTTT. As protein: CASSQYRDTGELFF.